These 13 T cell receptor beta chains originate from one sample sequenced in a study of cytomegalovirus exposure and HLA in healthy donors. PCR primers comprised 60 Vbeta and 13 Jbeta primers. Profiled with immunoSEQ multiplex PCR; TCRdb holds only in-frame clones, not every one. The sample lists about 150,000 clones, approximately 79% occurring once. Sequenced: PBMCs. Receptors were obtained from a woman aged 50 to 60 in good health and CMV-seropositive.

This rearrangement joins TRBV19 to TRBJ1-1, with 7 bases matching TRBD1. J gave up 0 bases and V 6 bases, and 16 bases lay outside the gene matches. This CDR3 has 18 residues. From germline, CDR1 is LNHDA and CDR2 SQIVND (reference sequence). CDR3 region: CASSNLRTGSLMNTEAFF. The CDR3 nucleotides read TGTGCCAGTAGCAATCTCCGGACAGGCAGCTTAATGAACACTGAAGCTTTCTTT.

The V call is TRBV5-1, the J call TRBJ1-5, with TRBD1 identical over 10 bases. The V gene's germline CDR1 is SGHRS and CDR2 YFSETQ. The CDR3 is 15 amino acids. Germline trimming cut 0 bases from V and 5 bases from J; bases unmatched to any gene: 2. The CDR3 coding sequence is TGCGCCAGCAGCTTGGGACAGGGGGCTCATCAGCCCCAGCATTTT. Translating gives CASSLGQGAHQPQHF.

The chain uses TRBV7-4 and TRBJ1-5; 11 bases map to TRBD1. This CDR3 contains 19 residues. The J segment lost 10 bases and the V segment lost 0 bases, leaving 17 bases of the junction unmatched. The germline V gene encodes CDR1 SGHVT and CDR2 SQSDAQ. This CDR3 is CASSLAPGQGGPTVSPQHF. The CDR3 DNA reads TGTGCCAGCAGCTTAGCCCCGGGACAGGGGGGCCCCACAGTCAGCCCCCAGCATTTT.

This chain's CDR3 is CASSISTGHGEKLFF. CDR3 DNA: TGTGCCAGTAGTATTAGCACAGGACACGGGGAAAAACTGTTTTTT. The chain recombines TRBV19 with TRBJ1-4; tentatively, D is TRBD1 (5 bases). Per germline, CDR1 LNHDA and CDR2 SQIVND (reference sequence). The length of the CDR3 is 15 residues. Trimming stripped 3 bases from V and 8 bases from J, with 16 bases between.

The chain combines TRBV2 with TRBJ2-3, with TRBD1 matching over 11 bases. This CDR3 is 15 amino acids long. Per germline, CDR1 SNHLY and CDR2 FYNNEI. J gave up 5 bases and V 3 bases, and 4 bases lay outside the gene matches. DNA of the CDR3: TGTGCCAGCAGTGACCGGGACAGGGGGGGAGATACGCAGTATTTT. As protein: CASSDRDRGGDTQYF.

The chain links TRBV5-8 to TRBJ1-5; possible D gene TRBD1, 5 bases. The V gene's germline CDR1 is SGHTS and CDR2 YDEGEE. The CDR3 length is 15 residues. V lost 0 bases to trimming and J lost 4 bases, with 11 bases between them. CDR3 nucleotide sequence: TGTGCCAGCAGCTTGGGGACAAGGGGTAATCAGCCCCAGCATTTT. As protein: CASSLGTRGNQPQHF.

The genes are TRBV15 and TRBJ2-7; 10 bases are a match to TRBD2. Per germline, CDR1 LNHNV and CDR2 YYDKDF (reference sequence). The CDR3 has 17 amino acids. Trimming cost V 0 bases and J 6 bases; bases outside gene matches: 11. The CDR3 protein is CATSRDRVAGGRGEQYF. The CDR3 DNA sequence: TGTGCCACCAGCAGAGATCGGGTAGCGGGGGGCCGAGGCGAGCAGTACTTC.

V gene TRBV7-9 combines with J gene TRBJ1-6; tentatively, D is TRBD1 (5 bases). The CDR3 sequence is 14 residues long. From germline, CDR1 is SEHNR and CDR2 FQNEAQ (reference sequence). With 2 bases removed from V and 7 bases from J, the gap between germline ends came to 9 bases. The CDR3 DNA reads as TGTGCCAGCAGCTTACAGGGCCCGAATTCACCCCTCCACTTT. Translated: CASSLQGPNSPLHF.

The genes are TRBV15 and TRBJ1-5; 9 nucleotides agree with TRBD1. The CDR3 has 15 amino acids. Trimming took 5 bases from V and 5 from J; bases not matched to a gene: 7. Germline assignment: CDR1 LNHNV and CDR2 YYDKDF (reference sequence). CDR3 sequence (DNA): TGTGCCACCAGCGGGGGACAGGGTCGGGATCAGCCCCAGCATTTT. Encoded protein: CATSGGQGRDQPQHF.

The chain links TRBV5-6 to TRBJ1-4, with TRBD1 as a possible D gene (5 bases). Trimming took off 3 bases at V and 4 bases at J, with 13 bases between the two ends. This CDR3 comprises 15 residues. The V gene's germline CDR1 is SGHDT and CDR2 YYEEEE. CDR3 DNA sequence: TGTGCCAGCAGCTCAAGACAGACATATAATGAAAAACTGTTTTTT. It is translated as CASSSRQTYNEKLFF. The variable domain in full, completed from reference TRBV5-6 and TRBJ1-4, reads DAGVTQSPTHLIKTRGQQVTLRCSPKSGHDTVSWYQQALGQGPQFIFQYYEEEERQRGNFPDRFSGHQFPNYSSELNVNALLLGDSALYLCASSSRQTYNEKLFFGSGTQLSVL.

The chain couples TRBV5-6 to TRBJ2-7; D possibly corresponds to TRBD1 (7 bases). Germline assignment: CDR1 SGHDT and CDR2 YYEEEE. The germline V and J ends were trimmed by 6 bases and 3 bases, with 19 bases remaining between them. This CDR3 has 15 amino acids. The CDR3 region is CASTTYRGGLYEQYF. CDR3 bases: TGTGCCAGCACCACATACAGGGGAGGTCTCTACGAGCAGTACTTC. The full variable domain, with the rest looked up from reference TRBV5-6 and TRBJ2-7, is DAGVTQSPTHLIKTRGQQVTLRCSPKSGHDTVSWYQQALGQGPQFIFQYYEEEERQRGNFPDRFSGHQFPNYSSELNVNALLLGDSALYLCASTTYRGGLYEQYFGPGTRLTVT.

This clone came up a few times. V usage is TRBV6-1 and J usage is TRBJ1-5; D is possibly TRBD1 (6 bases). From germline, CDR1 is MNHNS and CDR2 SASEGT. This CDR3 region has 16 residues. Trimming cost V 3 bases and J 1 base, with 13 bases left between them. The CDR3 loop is CASSDQTGRSNQPQHF. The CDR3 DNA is TGTGCCAGCAGTGACCAGACAGGAAGAAGCAATCAGCCCCAGCATTTT.

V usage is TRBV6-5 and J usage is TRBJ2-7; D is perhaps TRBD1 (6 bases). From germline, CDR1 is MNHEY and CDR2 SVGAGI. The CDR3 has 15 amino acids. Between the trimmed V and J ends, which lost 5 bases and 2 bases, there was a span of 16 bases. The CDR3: CASSLQPQGPYEQYF. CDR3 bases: TGTGCCAGCAGTCTCCAGCCACAGGGTCCCTACGAGCAGTACTTC.